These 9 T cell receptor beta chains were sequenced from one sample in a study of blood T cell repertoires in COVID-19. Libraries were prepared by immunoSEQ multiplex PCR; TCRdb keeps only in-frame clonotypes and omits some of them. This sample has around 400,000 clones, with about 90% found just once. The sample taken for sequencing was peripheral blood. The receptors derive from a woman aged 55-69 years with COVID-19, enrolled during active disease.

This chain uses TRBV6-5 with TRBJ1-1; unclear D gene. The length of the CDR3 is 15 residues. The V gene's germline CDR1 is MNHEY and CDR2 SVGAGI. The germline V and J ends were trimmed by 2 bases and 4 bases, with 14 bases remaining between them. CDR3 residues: CASSYLGVLSTEAFF. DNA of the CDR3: TGTGCCAGCAGTTACCTCGGGGTTCTGAGCACTGAAGCTTTCTTT.

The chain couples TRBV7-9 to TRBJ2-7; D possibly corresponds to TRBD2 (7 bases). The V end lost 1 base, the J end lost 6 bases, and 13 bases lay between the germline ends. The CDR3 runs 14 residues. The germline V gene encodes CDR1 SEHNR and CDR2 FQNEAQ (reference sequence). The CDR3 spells CASSLGGGASEQYF. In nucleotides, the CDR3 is TGTGCCAGCAGCTTAGGAGGGGGGGCCTCCGAGCAGTACTTC.

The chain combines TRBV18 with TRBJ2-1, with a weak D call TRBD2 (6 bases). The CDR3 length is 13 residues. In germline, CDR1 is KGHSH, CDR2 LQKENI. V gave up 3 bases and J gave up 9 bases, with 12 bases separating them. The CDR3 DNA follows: TGTGCCAGCTCACCCCTAGGGGACTTTGAGCAGTTCTTC. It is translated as CASSPLGDFEQFF.

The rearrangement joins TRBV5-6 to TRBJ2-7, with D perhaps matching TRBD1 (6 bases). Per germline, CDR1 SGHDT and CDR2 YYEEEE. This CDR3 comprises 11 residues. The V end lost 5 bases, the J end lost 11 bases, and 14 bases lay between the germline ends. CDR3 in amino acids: CASRRQVKEYF. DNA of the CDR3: TGTGCCAGCAGACGACAGGTTAAGGAGTACTTC.

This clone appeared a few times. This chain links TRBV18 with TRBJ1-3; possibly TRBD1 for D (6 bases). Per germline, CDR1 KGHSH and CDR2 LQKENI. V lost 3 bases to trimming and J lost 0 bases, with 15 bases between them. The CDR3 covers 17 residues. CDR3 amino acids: CASSPTPGQSSGNTIYF. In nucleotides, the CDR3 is TGTGCCAGCTCACCTACGCCGGGACAAAGCTCTGGAAACACCATATATTTT.

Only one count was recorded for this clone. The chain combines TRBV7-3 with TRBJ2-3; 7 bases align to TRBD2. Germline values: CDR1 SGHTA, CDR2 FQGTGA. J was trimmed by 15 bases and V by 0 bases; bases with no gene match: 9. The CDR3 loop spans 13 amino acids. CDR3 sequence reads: CASSLTPAGSQYF. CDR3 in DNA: TGTGCCAGCAGCTTAACCCCAGCGGGGAGTCAATATTTT.

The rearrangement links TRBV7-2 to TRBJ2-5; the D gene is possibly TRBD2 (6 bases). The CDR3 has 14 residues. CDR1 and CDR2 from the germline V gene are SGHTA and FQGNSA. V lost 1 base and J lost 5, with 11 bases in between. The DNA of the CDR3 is TGTGCCAGCAGCTTAGATGGAGGGCGGGAGACCCAGTACTTC. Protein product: CASSLDGGRETQYF.

DNA for the CDR3: TGTGCCAGCAAGGCAGGGAAGATCACAGATACGCAGTATTTT. Protein product: CASKAGKITDTQYF. This sequence joins TRBV6-5 and TRBJ2-3, with D perhaps matching TRBD1 (5 bases). The germline V and J ends were trimmed by 7 bases and 2 bases, with 13 bases remaining between them. CDR1 and CDR2 (germline): MNHEY, SVGAGI. The CDR3 has 14 amino acids.

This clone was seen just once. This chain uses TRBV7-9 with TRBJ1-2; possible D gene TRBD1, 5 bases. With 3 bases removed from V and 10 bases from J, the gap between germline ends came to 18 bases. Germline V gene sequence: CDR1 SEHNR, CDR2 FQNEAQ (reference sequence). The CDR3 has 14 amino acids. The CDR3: CASSLVIDSVYYTF. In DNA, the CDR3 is TGTGCCAGCAGCTTGGTTATCGACAGCGTCTACTACACCTTC.